Following are 24 T cell receptor beta chains from one sample sequenced in a study of T cell changes during pregnancy in multiple sclerosis. Assay used: immunoSEQ multiplex PCR; TCRdb lists only in-frame clones, some missing. The table shows tens of thousands of clones, with approximately 89% occurring only once. The material sequenced was CD8+ T cells from peripheral blood mononuclear cells, taken in the second trimester of pregnancy. Receptor source: a female donor with multiple sclerosis, enrolled in a pregnancy study.

V and J are TRBV14 and TRBJ2-1; TRBD2 aligns across 11 bases. CDR3 length: 17 residues. CDR1 is SGHDN and CDR2 is FVKESK in the germline V gene. Losses at the gene ends were 4 bases for V and 3 bases for J; bases not matched to a gene: 8. This CDR3 is CASSLRTSGRSYNEQFF. In DNA, the CDR3 is TGTGCCAGCAGCCTTCGGACTAGCGGGCGCAGCTACAATGAGCAGTTCTTC.

The V and J genes are TRBV4-3 and TRBJ2-5; 9 bases align to TRBD1. V lost 1 base to trimming and J lost 4 bases; unmatched junction nucleotides: 10. Germline V lookup: CDR1 LGHNA, CDR2 YSLEER. CDR3 size: 17 residues. The CDR3 nucleotides read TGCGCCAGCAGCCAAGGTAACCGGGACAGGGTCGGAGAGACCCAGTACTTC. It translates to CASSQGNRDRVGETQYF.

V usage is TRBV7-8 and J usage is TRBJ2-1, with TRBD1 matching over 10 bases. With V trimmed by 8 bases and J by 11 bases, 9 bases remained unmatched. The CDR3 spans 13 residues. Germline V lookup: CDR1 SGHVS, CDR2 FQNEAQ. CDR3 amino acids: CASFPRTGGQQFF. CDR3 coding DNA: TGTGCCAGCTTTCCCCGGACAGGGGGGCAGCAGTTCTTC.

This rearrangement joins TRBV2 to TRBJ2-3; the D gene is possibly TRBD1 (5 bases). CDR3 length equals 15 residues. Looked up from germline, CDR1 is SNHLY and CDR2 is FYNNEI. Trimming shortened V by 3 bases and J by 0 bases, and 10 bases separated the two germline ends. The CDR3 coding sequence is TGTGCCAGCAGTGAGATGCAGGGAAGCACAGATACGCAGTATTTT. Translating it yields CASSEMQGSTDTQYF.

This chain links TRBV10-2 with TRBJ2-3; D unresolved. V shed 7 bases and J shed 3 bases, with 20 bases lying between them. The CDR3 runs to 16 residues. Germline V gene data show CDR1 as WSHSY and CDR2 as SAAADI. The CDR3 nucleotides read TGCGCCAGCATGCTTCAGGTTGGCGTAGTAACAGATACGCAGTATTTT. Translating gives CASMLQVGVVTDTQYF.

V and J are TRBV9 and TRBJ2-1, with TRBD2 matching over 8 bases. The CDR3 runs to 15 residues. J was trimmed by 8 bases and V by 2 bases; bases with no gene match: 9. Germline lookup yields CDR1 SGDLS and CDR2 YYNGEE. The CDR3 region is CASSVAGRARDEQFF. The CDR3 DNA reads TGTGCCAGCAGCGTTGCCGGGAGGGCCCGGGATGAGCAGTTCTTC.

The J gene is TRBJ1-1, the V gene TRBV7-3; D remains ambiguous. Germline V gives CDR1 SGHTA, CDR2 FQGTGA. The CDR3 totals 12 residues. Between the trimmed V and J ends, which lost 4 bases and 4 bases, there was a span of 7 bases. CDR3 nucleotide sequence: TGTGCCAGCAGCTCAGGTGGCACTGAAGCTTTCTTT. Protein sequence: CASSSGGTEAFF.

The J gene is TRBJ2-7, the V gene TRBV6-1; 9 nucleotides line up with TRBD2. CDR1 MNHNS and CDR2 SASEGT come from the germline V gene. V shed 2 bases, J shed 4 bases, and the junction held 6 bases outside the gene matches. This CDR3 comprises 15 residues. The CDR3 nucleotides read TGTGCCAGCAGTGAAAGGGATAGCGGGAGTTACGAGCAGTACTTC. Protein product: CASSERDSGSYEQYF.

The V and J genes are TRBV6-4 and TRBJ2-3, with TRBD2 as a possible D gene (6 bases). V dropped 0 bases and J dropped 4 bases, with 8 bases sitting between them. Germline CDR1 reads MRHNA; CDR2 reads SNTAGT. The CDR3 is made up of 14 amino acids. CDR3 coding DNA: TGTGCCAGCAGTGACTCGGAGGGATCAGATACGCAGTATTTT. Its protein product is CASSDSEGSDTQYF.

The J gene is TRBJ2-7, the V gene TRBV30; D possibly corresponds to TRBD1 (6 bases). The CDR3 is 13 residues long. Trimming cost V 6 bases and J 3 bases, with 15 bases left between them. The germline V gene has CDR1 GTSNPN and CDR2 SVGIG (reference sequence). In DNA form, the CDR3 reads TGTGCCTGTAGTCGGGACATTAGCTACGAGCAGTACTTC. As protein: CACSRDISYEQYF.

The J gene is TRBJ2-6, the V gene TRBV4-3; D is perhaps TRBD2 (6 bases). From germline, CDR1 is LGHNA and CDR2 YSLEER. CDR3 length: 16 residues. Trimming left V 0 bases short and J 1 base short, with 7 bases between. The CDR3: CASSQDAGSGANVLTF. The CDR3 coding sequence is TGCGCCAGCAGCCAAGACGCGGGGTCTGGGGCCAACGTCCTGACTTTC.

V gene TRBV7-9 combines with J gene TRBJ2-6; TRBD1 is a possible D gene (6 bases). The CDR3 covers 16 residues. Germline loops: CDR1 SEHNR, CDR2 FQNEAQ (reference sequence). V lost 5 bases to trimming and J lost 4 bases, with 15 bases between them. The CDR3 DNA reads TGTGCCAGCAGCCCCTCCCCAGGGGCCGGGGCCAACGTCCTGACTTTC. This sequence encodes CASSPSPGAGANVLTF.

The V call is TRBV19, the J call TRBJ2-1; 8 positions match TRBD2. The CDR3 is made up of 15 amino acids. With 3 bases clipped from V and 7 bases from J, the junction kept 8 bases outside the gene matches. CDR1 LNHDA and CDR2 SQIVND come from the germline V gene (reference sequence). CDR3 in DNA: TGTGCCAGTAGTATGGTCGGGAGGGCGGTTAATGAGCAGTTCTTC. It yields the protein CASSMVGRAVNEQFF.

The rearrangement joins TRBV28 to TRBJ2-7, with 9 bases that match TRBD2. CDR3 length equals 17 residues. The ends lost 3 bases at V and 4 bases at J; junction bases unmatched: 13. Germline-derived CDR1 and CDR2 are MDHEN and SYDVKM. The CDR3 loop reads CASSFFPFSGRFYEQYF. The CDR3 DNA follows: TGTGCCAGCAGTTTCTTCCCCTTTAGCGGGAGATTTTACGAGCAGTACTTC.

This sequence joins TRBV2 and TRBJ2-7; D is perhaps TRBD2 (5 bases). CDR3 length: 14 residues. Germline assignment: CDR1 SNHLY and CDR2 FYNNEI. Trimming left V 1 base short and J 0 bases short, with 7 bases between. CDR3 sequence: CASSEVGGSYEQYF. DNA for the CDR3: TGTGCCAGCAGTGAAGTTGGAGGCTCCTACGAGCAGTACTTC.

The chain carries TRBV4-2 and TRBJ1-5, with D possibly matching TRBD1 (6 bases). CDR1 is LGHNA, CDR2 YNFKEQ, per germline. CDR3 length: 16 residues. V was clipped by 0 bases and J by 6 bases, with 15 bases between them. CDR3 protein: CASSQEGVGGSQPQHF. The CDR3 DNA reads as TGTGCCAGCAGCCAAGAGGGGGTAGGGGGTAGTCAGCCCCAGCATTTT.

The rearrangement links TRBV27 to TRBJ2-2; tentative D call: TRBD1 (6 bases). CDR3 length: 15 amino acids. From germline, CDR1 is MNHEY and CDR2 SMNVEV (reference sequence). V shed 2 bases and J shed 8 bases, with 15 bases lying between them. CDR3 DNA sequence: TGTGCCAGCAGTTTACAGGGGCGGCTTGGGGGGGAGCTGTTTTTT. Amino acid sequence: CASSLQGRLGGELFF.

The CDR3 nucleotides read TGTGCCAGCAGCTTAGGGTTGGAGGATTCGATTCAGTACTTC. Translated, it gives CASSLGLEDSIQYF. The V and J genes are TRBV7-2 and TRBJ2-4, with D perhaps TRBD2 (5 bases). The CDR3 is made up of 14 amino acids. Trimming took 1 base from V and 10 from J, leaving 14 bases between them. CDR1 and CDR2 from the germline V gene are SGHTA and FQGNSA.

This chain links TRBV7-6 with TRBJ2-1, with 9 bases aligning to TRBD2. The CDR3 is 15 amino acids. The V gene's germline CDR1 is SGHVS and CDR2 FNYEAQ. The V and J ends lost 2 bases and 8 bases, in that order; junction bases with no gene match: 7. CDR3 loop: CASSLKTSGIHEQFF. The CDR3 DNA reads TGTGCCAGCAGCTTAAAGACTAGCGGTATCCATGAGCAGTTCTTC.

This clone was counted ten times or more. The chain recombines TRBV10-3 with TRBJ2-3; D is possibly TRBD1 (5 bases). Germline CDR1 is ENHRY and CDR2 is SYGVKD. This CDR3 has 14 amino acids. The V and J ends lost 7 bases and 7 bases respectively, with 18 bases between them. CDR3 nucleotides: TGTGCCATCATGCCCCAGGGCGATAGGAATACGCAGTATTTT. Its protein is CAIMPQGDRNTQYF.

V is TRBV19 and J is TRBJ1-3; D uncertain. The CDR3 is made up of 15 amino acids. Trimming shortened V by 3 bases and J by 0 bases, and 9 bases separated the two germline ends. Germline CDR1 LNHDA, CDR2 SQIVND (reference sequence). DNA for the CDR3: TGTGCCAGTAGTATTGTCAGACTCTCTGGAAACACCATATATTTT. Amino acid sequence: CASSIVRLSGNTIYF.

V and J are TRBV6-5 and TRBJ2-1; the match to TRBD1 covers 7 bases. Germline CDR1 MNHEY, CDR2 SVGAGI. The CDR3 sequence is 13 residues long. J gave up 4 bases and V 6 bases, and 3 bases lay outside the gene matches. CDR3 region: CASSDRVYNEQFF. The CDR3 nucleotides are TGTGCCAGCAGCGACAGGGTTTACAATGAGCAGTTCTTC.

The V call is TRBV14, the J call TRBJ2-3; D unclear. CDR1 is SGHDN and CDR2 is FVKESK in the germline V gene. V lost 5 bases and J 2 bases, leaving 11 bases between the germline ends. This CDR3 is built from 14 residues. The CDR3 region has the DNA TGTGCCAGCAGCGATTTCGGTCTCACAGATACGCAGTATTTT. Protein sequence: CASSDFGLTDTQYF. The full variable domain, its missing parts supplied by reference TRBV14 and TRBJ2-3, is EAGVTQFPSHSVIEKGQTVTLRCDPISGHDNLYWYRRVMGKEIKFLLHFVKESKQDESGMPNNRFLAERTGGTYSTLKVQPAELEDSGVYFCASSDFGLTDTQYFGPGTRLTVL.

The V and J genes are TRBV19 and TRBJ1-3, with 11 bases fitting TRBD1. The CDR3 totals 14 residues. V was clipped by 6 bases and J by 8 bases; unmatched bases: 6. In germline, CDR1 is LNHDA, CDR2 SQIVND (reference sequence). In DNA form, the CDR3 reads TGTGCCAGTAGCCCGGACAGGGGGCCAGACACCATATATTTT. This translates into CASSPDRGPDTIYF.